Reported below is one T cell receptor (beta chain). Antigen: not known. A much bigger clone sits one base away, suggesting this may be a read error. This CDR3 region has 15 residues. The ends lost 4 bases at V and 7 bases at J; junction bases unmatched: 5. Germline V gives CDR1 MGHDK, CDR2 SYGVNS. The data are from a study of neurological immune-mediated disorders. Findings of the study overall: Multiple sclerosis, the disease with the least TCR clonal expansion, fell below healthy controls, whereas HTLV-1-associated myelopathy showed the most. In multiple sclerosis patients, the repertoire cluster was unrelated to clinical or MRI findings. One related-CDR3 cluster, found by phylogenetic grouping, held repertoires of 18 of 34 multiple sclerosis patients and is a possible signature.

In TCRdb, the 5' RACE reads were re-called with MiXCR into one record per CDR3 protein. This sample has fewer than 85,000 distinct CDR3 sequences, with approximately 5% found just once. This chain uses TRBV25-1 with TRBJ2-2; 11 bases map to TRBD2. This clonotype originated in a woman in her sixties or seventies with multiple sclerosis. Material: PBMCs. CDR3 sequence (DNA): TGTGCCAGCAGTGCGACTAGCGGGACCAACGGGGAGCTGTTTTTT. Its translation is CASSATSGTNGELFF.